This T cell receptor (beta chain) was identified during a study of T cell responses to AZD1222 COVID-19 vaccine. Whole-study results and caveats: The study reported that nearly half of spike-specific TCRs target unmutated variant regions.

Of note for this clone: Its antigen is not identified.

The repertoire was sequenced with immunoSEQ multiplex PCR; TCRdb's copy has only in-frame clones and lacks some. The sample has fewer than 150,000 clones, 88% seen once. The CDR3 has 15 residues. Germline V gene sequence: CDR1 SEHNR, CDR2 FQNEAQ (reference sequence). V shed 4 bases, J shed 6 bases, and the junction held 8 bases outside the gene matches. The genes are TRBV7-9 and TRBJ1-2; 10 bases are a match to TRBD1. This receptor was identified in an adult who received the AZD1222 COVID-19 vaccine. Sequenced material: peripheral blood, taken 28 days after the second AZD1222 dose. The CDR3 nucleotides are TGTGCCAGCAGCTATGACAGGGGGCTTAAGAATGGCTACACCTTC. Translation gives CASSYDRGLKNGYTF.